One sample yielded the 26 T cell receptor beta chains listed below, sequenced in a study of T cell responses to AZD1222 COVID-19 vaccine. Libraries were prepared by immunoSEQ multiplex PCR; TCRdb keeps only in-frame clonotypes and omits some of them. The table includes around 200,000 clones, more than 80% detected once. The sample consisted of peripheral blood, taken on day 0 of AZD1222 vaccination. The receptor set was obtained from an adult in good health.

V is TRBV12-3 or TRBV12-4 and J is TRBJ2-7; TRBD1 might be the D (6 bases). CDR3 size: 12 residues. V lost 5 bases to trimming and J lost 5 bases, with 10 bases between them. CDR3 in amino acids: CASSTYRDEQYF. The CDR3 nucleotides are TGTGCCAGCAGTACGTACAGGGACGAGCAGTACTTC.

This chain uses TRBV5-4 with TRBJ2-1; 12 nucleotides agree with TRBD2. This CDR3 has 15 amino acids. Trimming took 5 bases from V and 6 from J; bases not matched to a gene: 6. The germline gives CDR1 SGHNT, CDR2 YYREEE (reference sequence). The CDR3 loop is CASSQTSGRGNEQFF. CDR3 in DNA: TGTGCCAGCAGTCAGACTAGCGGGAGAGGCAATGAGCAGTTCTTC. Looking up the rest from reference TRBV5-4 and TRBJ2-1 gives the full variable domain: ETGVTQSPTHLIKTRGQQVTLRCSSQSGHNTVSWYQQALGQGPQFIFQYYREEENGRGNFPPRFSGLQFPNYSSELNVNALELDDSALYLCASSQTSGRGNEQFFGPGTRLTVL.

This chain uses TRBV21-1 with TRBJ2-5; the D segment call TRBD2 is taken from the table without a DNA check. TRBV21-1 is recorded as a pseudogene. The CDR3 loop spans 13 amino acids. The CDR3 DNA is TGTGCCAGCAATTCGAGCGGGGAAGAGACCCAGTACTTC. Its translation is CASNSSGEETQYF.

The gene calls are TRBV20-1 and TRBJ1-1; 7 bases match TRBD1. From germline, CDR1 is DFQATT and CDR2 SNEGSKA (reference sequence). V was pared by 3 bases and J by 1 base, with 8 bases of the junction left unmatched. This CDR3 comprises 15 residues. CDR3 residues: CSASKQGSWNTEAFF. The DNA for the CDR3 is TGCAGTGCTAGTAAACAGGGGTCGTGGAACACTGAAGCTTTCTTT.

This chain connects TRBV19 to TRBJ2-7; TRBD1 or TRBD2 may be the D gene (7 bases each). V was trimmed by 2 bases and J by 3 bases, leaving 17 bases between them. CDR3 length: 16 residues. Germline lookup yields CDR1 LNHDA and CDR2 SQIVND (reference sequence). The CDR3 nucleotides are TGTGCCAGTAGTATATTTTGGGGGGGGACAGACTACGAGCAGTACTTC. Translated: CASSIFWGGTDYEQYF.

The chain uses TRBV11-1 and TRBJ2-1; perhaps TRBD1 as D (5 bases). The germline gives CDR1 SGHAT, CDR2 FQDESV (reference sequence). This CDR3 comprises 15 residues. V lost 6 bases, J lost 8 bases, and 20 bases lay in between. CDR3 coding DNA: TGTGCCAGCAGGCCAATAGGGGCAGTCGGCGATGAGCAGTTCTTC. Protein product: CASRPIGAVGDEQFF.

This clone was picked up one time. The CDR3 loop is CASSLNLRSTEAFF. The CDR3 nucleotides read TGTGCCAGCAGTTTAAATCTACGCAGCACTGAAGCTTTCTTT. This chain links TRBV27 with TRBJ1-1; no clear D gene. This CDR3 comprises 14 residues. Trimming shortened V by 2 bases and J by 4 bases, and 11 bases separated the two germline ends. Germline CDR1 and CDR2: MNHEY and SMNVEV (reference sequence).

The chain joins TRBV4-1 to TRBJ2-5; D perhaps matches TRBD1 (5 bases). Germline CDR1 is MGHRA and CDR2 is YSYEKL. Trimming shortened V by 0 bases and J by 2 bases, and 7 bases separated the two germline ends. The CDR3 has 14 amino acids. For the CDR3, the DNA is TGCGCCAGCAGCCAAGACCCAGGGCAAGAGACCCAGTACTTC. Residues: CASSQDPGQETQYF.

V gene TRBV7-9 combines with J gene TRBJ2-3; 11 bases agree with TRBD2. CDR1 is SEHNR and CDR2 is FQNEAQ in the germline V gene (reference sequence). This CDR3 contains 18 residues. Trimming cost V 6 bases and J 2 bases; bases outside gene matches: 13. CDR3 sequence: CASSSPGTSGYPTDTQYF. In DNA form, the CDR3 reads TGTGCCAGCAGTTCACCCGGGACTAGCGGCTACCCCACAGATACGCAGTATTTT.

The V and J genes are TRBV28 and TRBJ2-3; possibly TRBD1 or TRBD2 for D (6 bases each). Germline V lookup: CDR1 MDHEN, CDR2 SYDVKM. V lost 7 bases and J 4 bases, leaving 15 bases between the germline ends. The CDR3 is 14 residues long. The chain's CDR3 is CASTEIGGPDTQYF. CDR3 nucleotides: TGTGCCAGCACCGAAATCGGGGGCCCAGATACGCAGTATTTT.

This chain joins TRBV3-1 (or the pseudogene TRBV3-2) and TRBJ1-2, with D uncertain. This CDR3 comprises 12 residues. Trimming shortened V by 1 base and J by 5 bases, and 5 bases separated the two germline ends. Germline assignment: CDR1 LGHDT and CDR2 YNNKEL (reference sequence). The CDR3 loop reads CASSQGRYGYTF. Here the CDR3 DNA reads TGTGCCAGCAGCCAAGGCCGATATGGCTACACCTTC.

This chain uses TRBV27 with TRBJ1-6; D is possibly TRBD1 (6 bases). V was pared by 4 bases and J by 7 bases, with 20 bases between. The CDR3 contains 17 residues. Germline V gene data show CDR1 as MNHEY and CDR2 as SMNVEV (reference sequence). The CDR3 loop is CASSYLPPGGANSPLHF. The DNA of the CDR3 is TGTGCCAGCAGTTACCTCCCTCCGGGGGGCGCGAATTCACCCCTCCACTTT.

This CDR3 is CASEQKGGSLQETQYF. The CDR3 coding sequence is TGCGCCAGCGAACAAAAGGGGGGGAGCTTGCAAGAGACCCAGTACTTC. This chain connects TRBV5-1 to TRBJ2-5; maybe TRBD2 (7 bases). V shed 7 bases and J shed 2 bases, with 21 bases lying between them. The CDR3 length is 16 residues. The V gene's germline CDR1 is SGHRS and CDR2 YFSETQ.

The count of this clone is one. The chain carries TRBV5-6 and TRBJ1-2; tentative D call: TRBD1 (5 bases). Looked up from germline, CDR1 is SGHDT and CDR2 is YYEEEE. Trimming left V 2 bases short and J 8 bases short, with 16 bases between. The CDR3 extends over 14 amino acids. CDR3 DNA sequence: TGTGCCAGCAGCTTACGTGGGGCTCAGTACGGCTACACCTTC. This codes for CASSLRGAQYGYTF. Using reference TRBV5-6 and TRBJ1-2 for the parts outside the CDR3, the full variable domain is DAGVTQSPTHLIKTRGQQVTLRCSPKSGHDTVSWYQQALGQGPQFIFQYYEEEERQRGNFPDRFSGHQFPNYSSELNVNALLLGDSALYLCASSLRGAQYGYTFGSGTRLTVV.

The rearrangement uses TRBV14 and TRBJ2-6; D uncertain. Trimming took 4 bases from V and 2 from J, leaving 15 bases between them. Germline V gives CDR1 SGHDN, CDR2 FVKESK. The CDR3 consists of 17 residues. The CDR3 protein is CASSPWVGSTGANVLTF. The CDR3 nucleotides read TGTGCCAGCAGCCCTTGGGTCGGTAGCACTGGGGCCAACGTCCTGACTTTC.

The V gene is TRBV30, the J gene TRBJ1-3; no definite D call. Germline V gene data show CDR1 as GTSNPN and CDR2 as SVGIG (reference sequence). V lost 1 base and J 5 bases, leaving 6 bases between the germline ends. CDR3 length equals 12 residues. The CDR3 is CAWSATRNTIYF. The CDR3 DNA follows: TGTGCCTGGAGTGCGACCCGAAACACCATATATTTT.

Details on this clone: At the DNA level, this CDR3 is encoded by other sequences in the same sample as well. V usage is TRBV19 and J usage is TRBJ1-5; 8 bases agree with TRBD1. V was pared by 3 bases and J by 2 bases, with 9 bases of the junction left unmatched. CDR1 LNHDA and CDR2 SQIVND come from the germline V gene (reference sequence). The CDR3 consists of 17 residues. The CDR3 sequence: CASSIGQGTTGNQPQHF. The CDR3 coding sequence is TGTGCCAGTAGTATCGGACAGGGAACTACGGGCAATCAGCCCCAGCATTTT.

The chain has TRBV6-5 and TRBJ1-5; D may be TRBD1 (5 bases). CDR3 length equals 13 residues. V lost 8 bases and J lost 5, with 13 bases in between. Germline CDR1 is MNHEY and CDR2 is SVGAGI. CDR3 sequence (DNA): TGTGCCAGCGGGGGTAGTCTTGATCAGCCCCAGCATTTT. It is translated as CASGGSLDQPQHF.

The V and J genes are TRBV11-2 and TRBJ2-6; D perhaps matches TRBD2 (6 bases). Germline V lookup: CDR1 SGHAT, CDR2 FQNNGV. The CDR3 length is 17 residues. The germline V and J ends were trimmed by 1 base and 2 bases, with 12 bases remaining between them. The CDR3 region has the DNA TGTGCCAGCAGCTTAGTAGGAGGGGCAACTGGGGCCAACGTCCTGACTTTC. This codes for CASSLVGGATGANVLTF. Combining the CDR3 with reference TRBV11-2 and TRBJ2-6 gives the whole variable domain EAGVAQSPRYKIIEKRQSVAFWCNPISGHATLYWYQQILGQGPKLLIQFQNNGVVDDSQLPKDRFSAERLKGVDSTLKIQPAKLEDSAVYLCASSLVGGATGANVLTFGAGSRLTVL.

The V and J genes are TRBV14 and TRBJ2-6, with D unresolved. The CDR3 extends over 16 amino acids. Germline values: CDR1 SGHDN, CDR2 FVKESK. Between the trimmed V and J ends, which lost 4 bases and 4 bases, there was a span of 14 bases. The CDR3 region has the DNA TGTGCCAGCAGCCCGAGGTGGGGTGAGGGGGCCAACGTCCTGACTTTC. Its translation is CASSPRWGEGANVLTF. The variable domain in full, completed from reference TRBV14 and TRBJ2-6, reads EAGVTQFPSHSVIEKGQTVTLRCDPISGHDNLYWYRRVMGKEIKFLLHFVKESKQDESGMPNNRFLAERTGGTYSTLKVQPAELEDSGVYFCASSPRWGEGANVLTFGAGSRLTVL.

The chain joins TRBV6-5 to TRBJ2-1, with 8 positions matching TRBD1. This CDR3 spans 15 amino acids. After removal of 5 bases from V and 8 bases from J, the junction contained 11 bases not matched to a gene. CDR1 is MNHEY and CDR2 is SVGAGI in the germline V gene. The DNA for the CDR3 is TGTGCCAGCAGTCCTGGGACAGGCCTTTTCCATGAGCAGTTCTTC. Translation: CASSPGTGLFHEQFF.

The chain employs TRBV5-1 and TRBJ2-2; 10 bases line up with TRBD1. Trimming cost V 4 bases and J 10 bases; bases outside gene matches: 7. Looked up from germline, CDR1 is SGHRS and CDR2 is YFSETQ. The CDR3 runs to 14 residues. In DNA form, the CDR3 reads TGCGCCAGCAGCGCGGACAGGGGGTTAGCGGAGCTGTTTTTT. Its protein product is CASSADRGLAELFF.

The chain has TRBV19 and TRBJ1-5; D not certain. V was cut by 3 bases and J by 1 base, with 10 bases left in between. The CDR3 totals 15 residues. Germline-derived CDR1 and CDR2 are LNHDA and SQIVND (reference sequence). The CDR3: CASSMVVGSNQPQHF. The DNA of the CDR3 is TGTGCCAGTAGTATGGTGGTTGGAAGCAATCAGCCCCAGCATTTT.

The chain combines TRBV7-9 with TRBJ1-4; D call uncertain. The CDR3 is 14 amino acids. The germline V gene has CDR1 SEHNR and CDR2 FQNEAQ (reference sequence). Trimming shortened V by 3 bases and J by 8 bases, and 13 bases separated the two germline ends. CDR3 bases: TGTGCCAGCAGCTTTGACCACCGGATGGAAAAACTGTTTTTT. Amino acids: CASSFDHRMEKLFF.

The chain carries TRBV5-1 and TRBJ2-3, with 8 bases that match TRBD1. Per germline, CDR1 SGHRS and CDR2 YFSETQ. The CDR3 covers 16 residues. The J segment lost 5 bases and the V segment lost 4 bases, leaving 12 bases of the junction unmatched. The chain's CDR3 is CASSVKIDRGVDTQYF. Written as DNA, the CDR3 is TGCGCCAGCAGCGTGAAGATCGACAGGGGAGTAGATACGCAGTATTTT.

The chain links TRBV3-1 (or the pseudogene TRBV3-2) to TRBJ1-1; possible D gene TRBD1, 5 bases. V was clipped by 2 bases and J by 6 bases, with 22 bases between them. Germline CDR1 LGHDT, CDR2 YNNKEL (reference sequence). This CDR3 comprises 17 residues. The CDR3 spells CASSQPFYAGRGAEAFF. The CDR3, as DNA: TGTGCCAGCAGCCAACCCTTTTACGCGGGGCGGGGGGCTGAAGCTTTCTTT.